This T cell receptor (beta chain) was found in a study of beta chain features in type 1 diabetes. Investigators reverse transcribed all isolated RNA, so they sequenced expressed TCRB transcripts. Generated by immunoSEQ multiplex PCR, the TCRdb table keeps only in-frame clones and is missing some. Among over 700,000 clones listed, about 17% were seen once. The CDR3 has 11 amino acids. CDR1 and CDR2 from the germline V gene are SGHAT and FQNNGV. V was clipped by 6 bases and J by 7 bases, with 8 bases between them. Sequenced material: naive CD4+ T cells from blood. This sequence joins TRBV11-2 and TRBJ2-3; D remains ambiguous. The clonotype was recovered from a woman between 18 and 29 years old in good health. DNA of the CDR3: TGTGCCAGCAGTCGAGCTAATACGCAGTATTTT. Its translation is CASSRANTQYF.